A single T cell receptor beta chain is shown here with its context. Its specificity is unknown. The data were obtained in a study of OX40 agonist ivuxolimab in advanced cancers. Across the study: Checkpoint inhibitors had been given previously to under 50% of patients.

Germline CDR1 reads KGHSH; CDR2 reads LQKENI. Trimming took 2 bases from V and 10 from J, leaving 9 bases between them. The CDR3 is 12 amino acids. General study results and limits: In the expanded peripheral T cells, antigen specificity was never determined. Among the nonresponders, some also had low normalized T-cell clonal expansion.

Assay: immunoSEQ multiplex PCR; the TCRdb copy retains only in-frame clones and omits some. The sample lists fewer than 80,000 clones, 88% seen once, with under 0.7% in the top ten. This material consisted of CD4+ or CD8+ T cells sorted from blood, taken in a trial of the OX40 agonist ivuxolimab. This chain joins TRBV18 and TRBJ2-1; possibly TRBD2 for D (5 bases). This sequence originates from an adult with an advanced solid tumor such as melanoma, head and neck, liver or kidney cancer. The DNA for the CDR3 is TGTGCCAGCTCACCAAGGACGGGGGAGCAGTTCTTC. Protein: CASSPRTGEQFF.